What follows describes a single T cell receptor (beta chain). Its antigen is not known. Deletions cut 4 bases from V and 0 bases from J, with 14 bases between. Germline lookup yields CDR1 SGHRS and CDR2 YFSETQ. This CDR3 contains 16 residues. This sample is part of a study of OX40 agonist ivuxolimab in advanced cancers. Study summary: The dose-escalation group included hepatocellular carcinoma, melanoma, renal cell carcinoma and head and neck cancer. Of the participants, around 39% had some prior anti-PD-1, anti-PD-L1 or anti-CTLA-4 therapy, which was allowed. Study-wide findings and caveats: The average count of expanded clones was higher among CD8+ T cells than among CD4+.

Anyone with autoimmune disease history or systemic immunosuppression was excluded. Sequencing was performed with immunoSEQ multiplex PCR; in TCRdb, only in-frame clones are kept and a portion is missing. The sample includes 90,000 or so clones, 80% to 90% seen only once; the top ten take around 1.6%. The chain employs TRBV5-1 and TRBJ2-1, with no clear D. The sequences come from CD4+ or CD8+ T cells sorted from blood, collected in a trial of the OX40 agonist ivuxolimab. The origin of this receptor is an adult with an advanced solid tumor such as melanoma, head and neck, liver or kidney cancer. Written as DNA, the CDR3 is TGCGCCAGCAGCCAAGGCGCAGTTTACTCCTACAATGAGCAGTTCTTC. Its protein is CASSQGAVYSYNEQFF.